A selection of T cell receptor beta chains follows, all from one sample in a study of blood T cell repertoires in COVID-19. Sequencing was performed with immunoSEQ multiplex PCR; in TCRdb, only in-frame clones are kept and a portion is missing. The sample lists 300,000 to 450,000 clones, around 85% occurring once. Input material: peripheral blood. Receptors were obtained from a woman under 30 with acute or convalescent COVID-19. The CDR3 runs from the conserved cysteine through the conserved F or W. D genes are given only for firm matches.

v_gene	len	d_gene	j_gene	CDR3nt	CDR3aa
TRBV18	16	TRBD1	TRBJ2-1	TGTGCCAGCTCACGGACCGGGACAGTCTCCTACAATGAGCAGTTCTTC	CASSRTGTVSYNEQFF
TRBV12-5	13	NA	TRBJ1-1	TGTGCTAGTGGTTTAGCTGGAGGCACTGAAGCTTTCTTT	CASGLAGGTEAFF
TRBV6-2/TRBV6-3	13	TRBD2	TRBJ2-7	TGTGCCAGCAGTTACTCGACTAGCGGGAGTCAGTACTTC	CASSYSTSGSQYF
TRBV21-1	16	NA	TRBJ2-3	TGTGCCAGCAGCACTGGGGGGACAGGGGGCACAGATACGCAGTATTTT	CASSTGGTGGTDTQYF
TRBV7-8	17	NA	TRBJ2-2	TGTGCCAGCAGCTGGACCGACAGCCCTCCGAACACCGGGGAGCTGTTTTTT	CASSWTDSPPNTGELFF
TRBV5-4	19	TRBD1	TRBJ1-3	TGTGCCAGCAGCTTGGACGTGGGGACAGCCAAATCCTCTGGAAACACCATATATTTT	CASSLDVGTAKSSGNTIYF
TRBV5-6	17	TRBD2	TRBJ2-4	TGTGCCAGCAGCCCCGGGACTAGCGGATTAGCCAAAAACATTCAGTACTTC	CASSPGTSGLAKNIQYF
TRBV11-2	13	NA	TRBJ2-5	TGTGCCAGCAGCTTCAGGGTCGTCGAGACCCAGTACTTC	CASSFRVVETQYF
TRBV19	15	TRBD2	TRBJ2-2	TGTGCCAGTAGCAAGACTAGCGGGAGGGCCGGGGAGCTGTTTTTT	CASSKTSGRAGELFF
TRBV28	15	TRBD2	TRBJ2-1	TGTGCCAGCAGCCTGACTAGCGGCTCCTACAATGAGCAGTTCTTC	CASSLTSGSYNEQFF
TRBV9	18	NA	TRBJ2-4	TGTGCCAGCAGCGTAGGAAGCGGGCATTCCCTCGCCAAAAACATTCAGTACTTC	CASSVGSGHSLAKNIQYF